This passage covers 10 T cell receptor beta chains from one sample sequenced in a study of breast tumors, draining lymph nodes, adjacent tissues. Samples came from axillary lymph nodes draining the breast cancer. TCRdb ran MiXCR on the multiplex PCR reads and lists one entry per CDR3 protein. The sample records 150,000 to 200,000 distinct CDR3 sequences, roughly a third being singletons. The sample was axillary lymph node tissue. The source is a female donor with breast cancer. Some clones in this sample may be carry-over from other donors' samples.

Worth noting for this clonotype: This sequence may be a read error, since a much larger clone differs from it by one base. The V call is TRBV3-1, the J call TRBJ2-3; tentatively, D is TRBD2 (6 bases). CDR3 length equals 15 residues. The germline V gene encodes CDR1 LGHDT and CDR2 YNNKEL (reference sequence). In DNA form, the CDR3 reads TGTGCCAGCAGCCAAGATAGCGGAAACACAGGTACGCAGTATTTT. Its translation: CASSQDSGNTGTQYF.

The chain recombines TRBV7-6 with TRBJ1-1, with 9 bases aligning to TRBD1. Germline V gene lookup returns CDR1 SGHVS and CDR2 FNYEAQ. CDR3 size: 13 residues. V shed 1 base, J shed 8 bases, and the junction held 2 bases outside the gene matches. Written as DNA, the CDR3 is TGTGCCAGCAGCTTAGGGGACAGGGAGGAAGCTTTCTTT. This sequence encodes CASSLGDREEAFF. Variable domain in full (rest from reference TRBV7-6 and TRBJ1-1): GAGVSQSPRYKVTKRGQDVALRCDPISGHVSLYWYRQALGQGPEFLTYFNYEAQQDKSGLPNDRFSAERPEGSISTLTIQRTEQRDSAMYRCASSLGDREEAFFGQGTRLTVV.

This clonotype was counted at least ten times. The chain combines TRBV6-2 or TRBV6-3 with TRBJ2-1; D tentatively reads TRBD1 or TRBD2 (5 bases each). This CDR3 has 18 amino acids. The germline gives CDR1 MNHEY, CDR2 SVGEGT. The germline V and J ends were trimmed by 0 bases and 0 bases, with 15 bases remaining between them. The CDR3, as DNA: TGTGCCAGCAGTTACTCATCATGGGGGAAAAACTCCTACAATGAGCAGTTCTTC. Protein product: CASSYSSWGKNSYNEQFF.

This clonotype is a singleton in its sample. One end of the junction fails to match germline, which may point to a read error. This chain links TRBV7-7 with TRBJ2-5; no definite D call. The CDR3 extends over 16 amino acids. Germline V gene sequence: CDR1 SSHAT, CDR2 FNYEAQ (reference sequence). The CDR3 protein is CVSSSSPGRVQETQYF. Written as DNA, the CDR3 is TGTGTTAGCAGCTCGTCCCCTGGACGGGTCCAAGAGACCCAATACTTC.

This clonotype was observed many times. The V and J genes are TRBV19 and TRBJ2-3; 11 nucleotides agree with TRBD2. CDR3 length: 16 amino acids. Unmatched junction bases numbered 9, after V lost 6 bases and J lost 4 bases. Germline V gene data show CDR1 as LNHDA and CDR2 as SQIVND (reference sequence). The CDR3 is CASRDSGGASADTQYF. CDR3 nucleotide sequence: TGTGCCAGTAGGGATAGCGGGGGGGCCAGCGCAGATACGCAGTATTTT.

This clonotype was observed a single time. With a much larger clone just one base away, this may be a read error. The chain links TRBV30 to TRBJ1-4, with TRBD1 as a possible D gene (6 bases). CDR3 length: 18 amino acids. V lost 0 bases and J lost 5, with 22 bases in between. Germline V gene sequence: CDR1 GTSNPN, CDR2 SVGIG (reference sequence). The CDR3 DNA reads as TGTGCCTGGAGTGTACCGGTGGGGGGCGCCGAACCCAATGAAAAACTGTTTTTT. Translation: CAWSVPVGGAEPNEKLFF.

V and J are TRBV10-3 and TRBJ2-5; D remains unclear. Germline values: CDR1 ENHRY, CDR2 SYGVKD. The CDR3 is 11 residues long. Trimming shortened V by 2 bases and J by 5 bases, and 3 bases separated the two germline ends. DNA of the CDR3: TGTGCCATCAGTGAGCGGGAGACCCAGTACTTC. Protein sequence: CAISERETQYF.

In its sample, this clonotype was seen a few times. A read error may be the cause here, since a much bigger clone is one base away. The chain is built from TRBV20-1 and TRBJ2-5; D is ambiguous. The germline gives CDR1 DFQATT, CDR2 SNEGSKA (reference sequence). There are 12 residues in the CDR3. The CDR3 DNA sequence: TGCAGTGCTAGTCCGACCCAAGAGACCCCGTACTTC. The encoded protein is CSASPTQETPYF.

This clonotype was counted at least ten times. This sequence joins TRBV5-6 and TRBJ2-1; 7 bases line up with TRBD2. V shed 4 bases, J shed 6 bases, and the junction held 7 bases outside the gene matches. Germline loops: CDR1 SGHDT, CDR2 YYEEEE. This CDR3 is built from 14 residues. As DNA, the CDR3 is TGTGCCAGCAGCCCCGGGACTACTAGCAATGAGCAGTTCTTC. This translates into CASSPGTTSNEQFF.

Concerning this clonotype itself: Compared with germline, one end of the junction differs, possibly owing to a read error. This sequence joins TRBV6-4 and TRBJ2-7, with 10 nucleotides matching TRBD1. The CDR3 contains 15 residues. CDR1 and CDR2 (germline): MRHNA, SNTAGT. CDR3 coding DNA: TGTGCCAGCAGCTCCGGACAGGGGGGAACATACGAGCGGTACTTC. This translates into CASSSGQGGTYERYF.